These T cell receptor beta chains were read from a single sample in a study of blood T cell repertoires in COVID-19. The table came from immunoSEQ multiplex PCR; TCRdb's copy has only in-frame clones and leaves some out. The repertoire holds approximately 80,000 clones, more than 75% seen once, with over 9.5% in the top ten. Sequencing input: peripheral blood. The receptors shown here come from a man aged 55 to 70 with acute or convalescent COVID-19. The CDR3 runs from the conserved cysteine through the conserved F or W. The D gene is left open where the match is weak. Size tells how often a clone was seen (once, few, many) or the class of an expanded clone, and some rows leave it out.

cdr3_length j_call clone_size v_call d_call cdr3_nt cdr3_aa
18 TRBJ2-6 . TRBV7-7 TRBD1 TGTGCTAGCAGCAACCTGACAGGGGGCGATGGTGGGGCCAACGTCCTGACTTTC CASSNLTGGDGGANVLTF
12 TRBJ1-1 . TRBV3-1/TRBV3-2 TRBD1 TGTGCCAGCACCAAGACAGGGGAGGAAGCTTTCTTT CASTKTGEEAFF
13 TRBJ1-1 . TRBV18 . TGTGCCAGCTCACCGGGACAGAACACTGAAGCTTTCTTT CASSPGQNTEAFF
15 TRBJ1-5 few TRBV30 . TGTGCCTGGAGTTCAGGAGGGCTCCCACATCAGCCCCAGCATTTT CAWSSGGLPHQPQHF
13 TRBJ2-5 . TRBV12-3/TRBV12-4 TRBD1 TGTGCCAGCAGTTATGACAGGGCCCAGACCCAGTACTTC CASSYDRAQTQYF
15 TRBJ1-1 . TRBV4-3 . TGCGCCAGCAGCCCTCGAGGGGAGGGGCACACTGAAGCTTTCTTT CASSPRGEGHTEAFF
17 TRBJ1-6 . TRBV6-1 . TGTGCCAGCAGTGATTCGGGGTTAAGCTCCTATAATTCACCCCTCCACTTT CASSDSGLSSYNSPLHF
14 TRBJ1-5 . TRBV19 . TGTGCCAGTGGCGTGACGGGGGACAATCAGCCCCAGCATTTT CASGVTGDNQPQHF
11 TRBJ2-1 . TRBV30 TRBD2 TGTGCCTTAGCGGGGGTCGATGAGCAGTTCTTC CALAGVDEQFF
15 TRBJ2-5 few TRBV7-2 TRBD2 TGTGCCAGCAGCCAGGGAGGGCCAATGAAAGAGACCCAGTACTTC CASSQGGPMKETQYF
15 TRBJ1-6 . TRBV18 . TGTGCCAGCTCACCACCGGCACAGGGTGAATCACCCCTCCACTTT CASSPPAQGESPLHF
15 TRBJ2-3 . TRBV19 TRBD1 TGTGCCAGTAGTATTTTGGGGACAGGGTTGAATACGCAGTATTTT CASSILGTGLNTQYF
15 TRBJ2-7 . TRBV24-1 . TGTGCCACCAGTGTTTCTAGAGGAATAACCTACGAGCAGTACTTC CATSVSRGITYEQYF
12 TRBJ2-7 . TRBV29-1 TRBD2 TGCAGCGTCAGGGAGGGCTACTACGAGCAGTACTTC CSVREGYYEQYF
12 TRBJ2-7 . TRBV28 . TGTGCCAGCGGAACAGGGTCGAGGGAGCAGTACTTC CASGTGSREQYF
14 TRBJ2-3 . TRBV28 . TGTGCCAGCATGAACACGCATCCCACAGATACGCAGTATTTT CASMNTHPTDTQYF
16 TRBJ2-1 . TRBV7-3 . TGTGCCAGCAGCTTAATCGCGGGACTTAGCTACAATGAGCAGTTCTTC CASSLIAGLSYNEQFF
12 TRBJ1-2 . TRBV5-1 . TGCGCCAGCAGACCCGGGGAGTATGGCTACACCTTC CASRPGEYGYTF
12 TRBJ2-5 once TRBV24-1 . TGTGCCACGGAGGGATCGAAAGAGACCCAGTACTTC CATEGSKETQYF
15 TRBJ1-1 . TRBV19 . TGTGCCAGTAAGCTACCGGGACTTCTGAACACTGAAGCTTTCTTT CASKLPGLLNTEAFF
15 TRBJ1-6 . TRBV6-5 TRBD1 TGTGCCAGCAGTTACTCGACAGGGAATAATTCACCCCTCCACTTT CASSYSTGNNSPLHF
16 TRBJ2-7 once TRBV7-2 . TGTGCCAGCAGCTTCGGACAGCCCTCGGGCTCCTACGAGCAGTACTTC CASSFGQPSGSYEQYF
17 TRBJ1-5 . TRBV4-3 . TGCGCCAGCACGAACACAACGCCGGACAGTCACAATCAGCCCCAGCATTTT CASTNTTPDSHNQPQHF
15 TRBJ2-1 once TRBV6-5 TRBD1 TGTGCCAGCAATTACGAGGGGGCTTACGACAATGAGCAGTTCTTC CASNYEGAYDNEQFF
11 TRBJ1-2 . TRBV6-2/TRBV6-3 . TGTGCCAGCAGTTATAGGGGCGGCTACACCTTC CASSYRGGYTF
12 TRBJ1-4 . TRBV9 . TGTGCCAGCAGCCAGGTCCCCGAAAAACTGTTTTTT CASSQVPEKLFF
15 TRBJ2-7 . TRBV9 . TGTGCCAGCAGCGTAGGGCAGGGTCCAATCTACGAGCAGTACTTC CASSVGQGPIYEQYF
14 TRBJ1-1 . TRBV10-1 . TGCGCCAGCAGTGAGAGGAGGGGTGGGACTGAAGCTTTCTTT CASSERRGGTEAFF
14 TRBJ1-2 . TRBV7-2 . TGTGCCAGCAGCTTAGGCCAGGGCGGTTATGGCTACACCTTC CASSLGQGGYGYTF
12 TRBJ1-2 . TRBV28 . TGTGCCAGCAGTACACGTAACTATGGCTACACCTTC CASSTRNYGYTF
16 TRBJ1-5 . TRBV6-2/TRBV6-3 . TGTGCCAGCAGGTACGCCCAGGGGCCAGGCAATCAGCCCCAGCATTTT CASRYAQGPGNQPQHF
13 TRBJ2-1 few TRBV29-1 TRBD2 TGCAGCGGCGCGACATCCGCGGGAGGGCCCCTGATCTTC CSGATSAGGPLIF
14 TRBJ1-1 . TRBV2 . TGTGCCAGCAGGCCTAGACAGATCAACACTGAAGCTTTCTTT CASRPRQINTEAFF
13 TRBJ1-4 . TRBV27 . TGTGCCAGCAGCTATTTTGGGGCTGAAAAACTGTTTTTT CASSYFGAEKLFF
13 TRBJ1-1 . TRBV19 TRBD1 TGTGCCAGTAGTGACAGGGAGAACACTGAAGCTTTCTTT CASSDRENTEAFF
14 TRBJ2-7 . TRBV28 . TGTGCCAGCGCCACAGGCTCACCACCCTACGAGCAGTACTTC CASATGSPPYEQYF
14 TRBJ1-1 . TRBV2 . TGTGCCAGCACTTTAGAGAGCGGCGACACTGAAGCTTTCTTT CASTLESGDTEAFF
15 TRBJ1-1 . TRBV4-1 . TGCGCCAGCAGCCCCGGGCAGGGGACGGCCACTGAAGCTTTCTTT CASSPGQGTATEAFF
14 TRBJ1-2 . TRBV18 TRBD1 TGTGCCAGCTCACCACCGGACAGGGCATCCGGCTACACCTTC CASSPPDRASGYTF
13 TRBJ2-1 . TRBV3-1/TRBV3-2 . TGTGCCAGCAGCCTCCGTTCCTACAATGAGCAGTTCTTC CASSLRSYNEQFF
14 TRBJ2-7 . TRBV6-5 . TGTGCCAGCAGCTGGGGCAGGAGGGCAGGCGAGCAGTACTTC CASSWGRRAGEQYF
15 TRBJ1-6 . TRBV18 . TGTGCCAGCTCACCGCGGGAGGGTATCGCTTCACCCCTCCACTTT CASSPREGIASPLHF
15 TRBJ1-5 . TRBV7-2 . TGTGCCAGCAGCTTAGCGGCAGGGCAACGGCAGCCCCAGCATTTT CASSLAAGQRQPQHF
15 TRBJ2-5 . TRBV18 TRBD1 TGTGCCAGCTCACCGCAAACCGGGACAGGGGAGACCCAGTACTTC CASSPQTGTGETQYF
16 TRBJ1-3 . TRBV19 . TGTGCCAGTAGTATGCAGGGCCAGGGCGTTGGAAACACCATATATTTT CASSMQGQGVGNTIYF
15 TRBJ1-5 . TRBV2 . TGTGCCAGCAGCGGACTCTTGTATAGCAATCAGCCCCAGCATTTT CASSGLLYSNQPQHF